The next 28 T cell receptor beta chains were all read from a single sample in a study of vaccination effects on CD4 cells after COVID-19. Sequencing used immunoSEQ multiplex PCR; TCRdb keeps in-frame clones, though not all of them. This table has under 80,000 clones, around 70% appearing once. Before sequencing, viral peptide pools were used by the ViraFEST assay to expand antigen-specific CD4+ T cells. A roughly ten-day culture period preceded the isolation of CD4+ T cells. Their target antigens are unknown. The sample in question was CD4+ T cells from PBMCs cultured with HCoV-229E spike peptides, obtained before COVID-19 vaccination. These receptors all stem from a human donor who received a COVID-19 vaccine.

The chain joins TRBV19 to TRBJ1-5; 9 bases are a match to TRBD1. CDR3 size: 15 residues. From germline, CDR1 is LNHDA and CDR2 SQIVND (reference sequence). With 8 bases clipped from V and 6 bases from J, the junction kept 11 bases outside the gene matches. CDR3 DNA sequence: TGTGCCAGTGTACAGGGGGCTTCGTCAGCTCAGCCCCAGCATTTT. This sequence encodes CASVQGASSAQPQHF.

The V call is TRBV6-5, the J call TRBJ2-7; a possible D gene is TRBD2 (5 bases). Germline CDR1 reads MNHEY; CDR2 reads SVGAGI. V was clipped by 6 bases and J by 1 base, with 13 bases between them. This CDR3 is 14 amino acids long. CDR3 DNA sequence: TGTGCCAGCAGCCGAGAACGGGGTTCCTACGAGCAGTACGTC. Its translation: CASSRERGSYEQYV.

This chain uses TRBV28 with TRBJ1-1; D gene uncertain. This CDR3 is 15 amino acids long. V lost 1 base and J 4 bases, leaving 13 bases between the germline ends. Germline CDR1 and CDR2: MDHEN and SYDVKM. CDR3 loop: CASSLYGSLGTEAFF. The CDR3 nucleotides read TGTGCCAGCAGTTTATACGGCAGTCTGGGCACTGAAGCTTTCTTT. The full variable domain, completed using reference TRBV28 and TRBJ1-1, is DVKVTQSSRYLVKRTGEKVFLECVQDMDHENMFWYRQDPGLGLRLIYFSYDVKMKEKGDIPEGYSVSREKKERFSLILESASTNQTSMYLCASSLYGSLGTEAFFGQGTRLTVV.

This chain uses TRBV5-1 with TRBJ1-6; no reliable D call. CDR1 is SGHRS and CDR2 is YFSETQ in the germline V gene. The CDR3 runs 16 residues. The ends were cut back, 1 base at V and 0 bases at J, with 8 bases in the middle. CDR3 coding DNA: TGCGCCAGCAGCTTGAAAGAAAGCTCCTATAATTCACCCCTCCACTTT. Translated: CASSLKESSYNSPLHF.

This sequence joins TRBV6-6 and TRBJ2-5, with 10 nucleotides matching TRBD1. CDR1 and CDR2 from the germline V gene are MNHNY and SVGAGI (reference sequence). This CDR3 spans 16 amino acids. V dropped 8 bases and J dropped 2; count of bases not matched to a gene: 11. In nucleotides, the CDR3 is TGTGCCAGCGCCTTGTCCCGGGACAGGGGACAAGAGACCCAGTACTTC. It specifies CASALSRDRGQETQYF.

CDR3 amino acids: CATSRDGGQSEKLFF. Written as DNA, the CDR3 is TGTGCCACCAGCAGAGATGGTGGCCAGAGTGAAAAACTGTTTTTT. The chain links TRBV15 to TRBJ1-4; D is ambiguous. This CDR3 comprises 15 residues. Germline CDR1 is LNHNV and CDR2 is YYDKDF (reference sequence). Trimming took 0 bases from V and 7 from J, leaving 12 bases between them.

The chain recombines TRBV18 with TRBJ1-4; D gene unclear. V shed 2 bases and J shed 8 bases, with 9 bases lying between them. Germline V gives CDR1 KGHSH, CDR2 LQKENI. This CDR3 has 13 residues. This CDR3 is CASSPGEREKLFF. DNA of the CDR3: TGTGCCAGCTCACCAGGGGAGCGAGAAAAACTGTTTTTT.

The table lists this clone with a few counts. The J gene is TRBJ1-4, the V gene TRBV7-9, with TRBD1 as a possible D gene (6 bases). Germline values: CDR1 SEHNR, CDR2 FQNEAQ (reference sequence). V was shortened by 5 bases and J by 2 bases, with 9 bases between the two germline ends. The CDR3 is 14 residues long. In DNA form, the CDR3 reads TGTGCCAGCAGCCTACAGGGCACTAATGAAAAACTGTTTTTT. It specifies CASSLQGTNEKLFF. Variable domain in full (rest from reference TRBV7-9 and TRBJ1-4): DTGVSQNPRHKITKRGQNVTFRCDPISEHNRLYWYRQTLGQGPEFLTYFQNEAQLEKSRLLSDRFSAERPKGSFSTLEIQRTEQGDSAMYLCASSLQGTNEKLFFGSGTQLSVL.

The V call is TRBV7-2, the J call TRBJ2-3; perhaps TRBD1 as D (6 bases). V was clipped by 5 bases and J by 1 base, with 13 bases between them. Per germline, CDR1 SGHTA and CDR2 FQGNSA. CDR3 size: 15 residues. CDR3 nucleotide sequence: TGTGCCAGCAGCAGAGACAGGAAAGGCACAGATACGCAGTATTTT. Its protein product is CASSRDRKGTDTQYF.

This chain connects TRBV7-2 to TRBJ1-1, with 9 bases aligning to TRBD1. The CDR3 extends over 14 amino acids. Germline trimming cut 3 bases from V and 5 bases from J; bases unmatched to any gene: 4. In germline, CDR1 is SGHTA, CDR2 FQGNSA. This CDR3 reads CASSLTGGGTEAFF. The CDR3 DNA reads TGTGCCAGCAGCTTGACAGGGGGGGGGACTGAAGCTTTCTTT. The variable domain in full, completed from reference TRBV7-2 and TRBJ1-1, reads GAGVSQSPSNKVTEKGKDVELRCDPISGHTALYWYRQSLGQGLEFLIYFQGNSAPDKSGLPSDRFSAERTGGSVSTLTIQRTQQEDSAVYLCASSLTGGGTEAFFGQGTRLTVV.

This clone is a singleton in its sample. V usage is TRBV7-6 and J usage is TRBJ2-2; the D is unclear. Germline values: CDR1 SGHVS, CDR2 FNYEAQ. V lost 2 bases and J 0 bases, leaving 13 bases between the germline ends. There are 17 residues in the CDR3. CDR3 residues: CASSLLGLGPNTGELFF. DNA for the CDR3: TGTGCCAGCAGCTTATTAGGTTTGGGCCCGAACACCGGGGAGCTGTTTTTT.

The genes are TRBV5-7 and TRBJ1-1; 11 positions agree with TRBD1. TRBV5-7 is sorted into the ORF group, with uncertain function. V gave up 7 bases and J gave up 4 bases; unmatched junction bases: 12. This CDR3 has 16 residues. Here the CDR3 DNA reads TGTGCCAGCGACATATATCCTGGACAGGGGGCCACTGAAGCTTTCTTT. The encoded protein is CASDIYPGQGATEAFF.

The CDR3 protein is CASSVALGTGDRYGYTF. The CDR3, as DNA: TGTGCCAGCAGCGTAGCTCTGGGGACAGGGGATCGCTATGGCTACACCTTC. The chain combines TRBV9 with TRBJ1-2; 10 bases are shared with TRBD1. CDR1 is SGDLS, CDR2 YYNGEE, per germline. After removal of 0 bases from V and 4 bases from J, the junction contained 9 bases not matched to a gene. CDR3 length: 17 residues.

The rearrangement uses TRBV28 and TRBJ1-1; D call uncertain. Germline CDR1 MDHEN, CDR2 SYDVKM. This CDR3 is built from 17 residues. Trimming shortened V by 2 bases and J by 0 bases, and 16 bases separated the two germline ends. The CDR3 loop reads CASSLHPPRIVNTEAFF. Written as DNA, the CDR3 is TGTGCCAGCAGTTTACACCCGCCAAGAATCGTGAACACTGAAGCTTTCTTT.

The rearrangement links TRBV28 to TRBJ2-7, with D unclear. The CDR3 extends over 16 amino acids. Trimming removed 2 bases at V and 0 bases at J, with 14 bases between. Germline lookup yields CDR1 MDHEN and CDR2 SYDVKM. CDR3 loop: CASSLGVTSSSYEQYV. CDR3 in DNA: TGTGCCAGCAGTTTAGGGGTTACTTCCAGCTCCTACGAGCAGTACGTC.

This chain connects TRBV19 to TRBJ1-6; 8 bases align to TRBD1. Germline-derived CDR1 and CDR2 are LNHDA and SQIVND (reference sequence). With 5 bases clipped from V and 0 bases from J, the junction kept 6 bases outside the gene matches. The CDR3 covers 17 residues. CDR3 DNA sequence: TGTGCCAGTAGTCCGGACAGGGCGAGCTCCTATAATTCACCCCTCCACTTT. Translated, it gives CASSPDRASSYNSPLHF.

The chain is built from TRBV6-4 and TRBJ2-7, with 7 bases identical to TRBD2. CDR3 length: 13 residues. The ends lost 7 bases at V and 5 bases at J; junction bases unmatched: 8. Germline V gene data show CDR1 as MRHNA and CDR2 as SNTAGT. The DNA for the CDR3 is TGTGCCAGCACCCTTACTAGCGTCCACGAGCAGTACGTC. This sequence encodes CASTLTSVHEQYV.

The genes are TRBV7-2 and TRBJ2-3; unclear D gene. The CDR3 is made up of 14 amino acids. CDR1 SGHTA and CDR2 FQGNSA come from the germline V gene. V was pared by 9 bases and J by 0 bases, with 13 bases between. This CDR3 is CASGLGASTDTQYF. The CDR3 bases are TGTGCCAGTGGCCTCGGCGCCAGCACAGATACGCAGTATTTT. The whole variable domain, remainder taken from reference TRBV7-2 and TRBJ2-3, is GAGVSQSPSNKVTEKGKDVELRCDPISGHTALYWYRQSLGQGLEFLIYFQGNSAPDKSGLPSDRFSAERTGGSVSTLTIQRTQQEDSAVYLCASGLGASTDTQYFGPGTRLTVL.

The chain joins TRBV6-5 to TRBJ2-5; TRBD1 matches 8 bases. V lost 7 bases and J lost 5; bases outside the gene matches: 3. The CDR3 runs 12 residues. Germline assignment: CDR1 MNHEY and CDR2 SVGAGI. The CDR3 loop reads CASTNRGETQYF. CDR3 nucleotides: TGTGCCAGCACCAACAGGGGGGAGACCCAGTACTTC.

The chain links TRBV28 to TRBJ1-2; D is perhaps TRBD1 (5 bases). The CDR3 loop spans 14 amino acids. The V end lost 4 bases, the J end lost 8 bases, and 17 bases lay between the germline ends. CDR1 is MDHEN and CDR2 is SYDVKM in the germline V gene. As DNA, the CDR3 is TGTGCCAGCAGTTCCCGGGACCGAGGTCGAGGCTACACCTTC. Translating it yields CASSSRDRGRGYTF.

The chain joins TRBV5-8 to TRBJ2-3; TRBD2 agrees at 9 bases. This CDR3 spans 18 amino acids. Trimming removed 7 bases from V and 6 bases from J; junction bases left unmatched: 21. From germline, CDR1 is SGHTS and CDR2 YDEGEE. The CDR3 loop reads CASPNTLLAGAPTDTQYF. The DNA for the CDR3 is TGTGCCAGCCCGAACACATTATTAGCGGGGGCCCCAACGGATACGCAGTATTTT.

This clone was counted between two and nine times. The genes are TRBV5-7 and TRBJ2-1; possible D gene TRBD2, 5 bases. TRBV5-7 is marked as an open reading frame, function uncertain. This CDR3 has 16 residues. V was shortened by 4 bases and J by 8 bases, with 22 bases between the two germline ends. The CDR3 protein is CASSLNRDVQLDEQFF. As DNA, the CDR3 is TGTGCCAGCAGCCTGAATCGGGATGTTCAATTGGATGAGCAGTTCTTC.

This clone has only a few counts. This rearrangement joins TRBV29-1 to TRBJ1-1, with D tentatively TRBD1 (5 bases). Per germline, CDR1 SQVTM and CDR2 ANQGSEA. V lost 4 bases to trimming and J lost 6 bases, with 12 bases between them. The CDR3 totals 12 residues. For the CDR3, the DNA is TGCAGCGTTGTTCTCGGGGGGGCTGAAGCTTTCTTT. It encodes CSVVLGGAEAFF.

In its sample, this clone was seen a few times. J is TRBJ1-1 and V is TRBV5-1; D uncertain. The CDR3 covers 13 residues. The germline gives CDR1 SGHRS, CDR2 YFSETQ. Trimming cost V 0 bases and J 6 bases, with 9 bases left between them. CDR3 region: CASSLASRPEAFF. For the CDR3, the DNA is TGCGCCAGCAGCTTGGCCTCCAGGCCTGAAGCTTTCTTT.

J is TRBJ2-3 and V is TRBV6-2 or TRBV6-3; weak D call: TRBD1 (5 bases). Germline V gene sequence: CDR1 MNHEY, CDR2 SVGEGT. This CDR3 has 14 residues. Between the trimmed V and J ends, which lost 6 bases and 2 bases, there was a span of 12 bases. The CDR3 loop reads CASSPRQNTDTQYF. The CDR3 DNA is TGTGCCAGCAGCCCCAGACAGAACACAGATACGCAGTATTTT.

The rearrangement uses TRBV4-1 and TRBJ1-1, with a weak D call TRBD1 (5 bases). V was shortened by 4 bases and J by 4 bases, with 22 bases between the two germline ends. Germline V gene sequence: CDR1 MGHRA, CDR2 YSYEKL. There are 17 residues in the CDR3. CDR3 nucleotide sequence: TGCGCCAGCAGCCGCGAACCCCCGGGGCCATGGGGCACTGAAGCTTTCTTT. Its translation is CASSREPPGPWGTEAFF.

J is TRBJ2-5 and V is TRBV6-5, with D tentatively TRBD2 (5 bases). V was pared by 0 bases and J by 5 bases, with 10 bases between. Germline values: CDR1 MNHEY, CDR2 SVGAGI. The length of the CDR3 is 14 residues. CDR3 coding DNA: TGTGCCAGCAGTTACTCGCGGGCCCTGGAGACCCAGTACTTC. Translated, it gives CASSYSRALETQYF.

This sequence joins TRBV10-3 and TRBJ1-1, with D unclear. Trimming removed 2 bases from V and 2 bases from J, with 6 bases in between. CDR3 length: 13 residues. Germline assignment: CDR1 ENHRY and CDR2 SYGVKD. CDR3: CAISEARNTEAFF. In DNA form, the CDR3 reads TGTGCCATCAGTGAGGCAAGAAACACTGAAGCTTTCTTT.